The present entry profiles one TCR beta chain with its context. Using immunoSEQ multiplex PCR, the repertoire was profiled, and TCRdb retains in-frame clones only, with some absent. The sample lists about 7,900 clones; around 90% were seen once. These data come from a study of chemoradiotherapy in HPV16-positive cancers. CDR3 length: 17 amino acids. Germline CDR1 and CDR2: SNHLY and FYNNEI. The V and J ends lost 6 bases and 4 bases respectively, with 25 bases between them. The TCR comes from a human donor with HPV-associated anogenital cancer. The rearrangement joins TRBV2 to TRBJ2-7; D possibly uses TRBD1 or TRBD2 (5 bases each). Sequencing was performed on blood, taken from a patient who underwent chemoradiotherapy. Here the CDR3 reads CASRDLLWSDRGYEQYF. The DNA of the CDR3 is TGTGCCAGCAGGGACTTGTTGTGGAGTGATAGGGGTTACGAGCAGTACTTC.